This TCR beta chain comes out of a study of T cell responses to AZD1222 COVID-19 vaccine. A word on this clone: As yet, its antigen is unknown.

Study-level findings and limits: Two doses of AZD1222 preceded a rise in Spike-specific TCR breadth and depth.

TCRdb's table, derived via immunoSEQ multiplex PCR, lists solely in-frame clones and lacks some. This table has 100,000 to 150,000 clones, around 84% appearing once. The germline V gene has CDR1 LNHDA and CDR2 SQIVND (reference sequence). This CDR3 contains 12 residues. V shed 4 bases and J shed 7 bases, with 10 bases lying between them. This chain connects TRBV19 to TRBJ1-2; D is possibly TRBD1 (6 bases). The source is an adult who received the AZD1222 COVID-19 vaccine. The sample was peripheral blood, taken 28 days after the second AZD1222 dose. DNA for the CDR3: TGTGCCAGTAGTACCCTCAGGGGTGGCTACACCTTC. Translating gives CASSTLRGGYTF.